This TCR beta chain was found in a study of cytomegalovirus exposure and HLA in healthy donors. As concerns this clone: The antigen is not known.

Separate from the roughly 700-subject first cohort, the roughly 110-subject validation cohort was the one that the donors belonged to. Findings of the study overall: The classifier reportedly diagnosed cytomegalovirus status with high specificity and sensitivity. Cytomegalovirus-associated status was assigned to about 150 TCR beta chains.

Profiled with immunoSEQ multiplex PCR; TCRdb holds only in-frame clones, not every one. In the table there are roughly 300,000 clones, over 75% of which are singletons. Source material: PBMCs. The origin of this receptor is a woman aged 18-29 years in good health and CMV-seronegative.

As DNA, the CDR3 is TGTGCCAGCAGCTCGGGACAGGGAATTATCGGAGGCTACACCTTC. Its protein is CASSSGQGIIGGYTF. The V gene is TRBV28, the J gene TRBJ1-2, with TRBD1 matching over 9 bases. The CDR3 totals 15 residues. Germline CDR1 MDHEN, CDR2 SYDVKM. V shed 6 bases, J shed 8 bases, and the junction held 13 bases outside the gene matches.